This TCR beta chain was recorded in a study of shared clonotypes between healthy human individuals. The data were produced by immunoSEQ multiplex PCR, yet TCRdb's version contains in-frame clones alone and is incomplete. The table has millions of clones, about 95% seen once. The germline V gene has CDR1 MGHRA and CDR2 YSYEKL. V was shortened by 0 bases and J by 7 bases, with 16 bases between the two germline ends. The CDR3 contains 15 residues. The gene calls are TRBV4-1 and TRBJ2-7, with TRBD1 as a possible D gene (6 bases). The sequenced material came from naive CD4+ T cells sorted from blood. Subset here: CD45RA+ positively selected. This sequence originates from a young man in good health. The CDR3 protein is CASSQDGDDRWEQYF. DNA of the CDR3: TGCGCCAGCAGCCAAGATGGCGACGACAGGTGGGAGCAGTACTTC.